The text below deals with one T cell receptor (beta chain). Per the study methods: Nucleated cell counts were estimated from reference gene primer amplification. Libraries were prepared by immunoSEQ multiplex PCR; TCRdb keeps only in-frame clonotypes and omits some of them. Clone size and the V and J calls come from that table; the DNA yielded D and trimming. The data contain some 180,000 clones, under 90% of them seen just once; the ten biggest clones take up around 7%. Germline CDR1 is MNHEY and CDR2 is SVGAGI. V gave up 6 bases and J gave up 6 bases, with 19 bases separating them. The CDR3 covers 15 residues. This sample was taken from a study of blood T cell repertoires in COVID-19. Study summary: Acute and convalescent COVID-19 samples came from the United States, Italy and Spain. The cDNA or gDNA used as material had been derived from T cells, B-cell-depleted T cells, or PBMCs.

Sequenced sample: peripheral blood. The chain recombines TRBV6-5 with TRBJ2-3, with D tentatively TRBD1 (6 bases). The clonotype comes from a man in his forties with acute or convalescent COVID-19. The CDR3 spells CASSGQTTRLDTQYF. Written as DNA, the CDR3 is TGTGCCAGCAGCGGACAGACAACCCGCCTTGATACGCAGTATTTT.